Following are 29 T cell receptor beta chains from one sample sequenced in a study of blood T cell repertoires in COVID-19. Clones were read by immunoSEQ multiplex PCR, and TCRdb kept only the in-frame ones, dropping some. This sample has 200,000 to 250,000 clones, with roughly 87% found just once. Sequenced: peripheral blood. Receptors were obtained from a woman between 18 and 30 years old who had recovered from COVID-19.

The genes are TRBV28 and TRBJ2-7; 9 bases map to TRBD2. Trimming cost V 4 bases and J 4 bases; bases outside gene matches: 8. The CDR3 sequence is 15 residues long. Germline CDR1 is MDHEN and CDR2 is SYDVKM. CDR3 in DNA: TGTGCCAGCAGTTCCCCTGCGGGAGGGCTTTACGAGCAGTACTTC. Residues: CASSSPAGGLYEQYF.

The chain carries TRBV18 and TRBJ2-4; 9 bases line up with TRBD2. J was trimmed by 3 bases and V by 2 bases; bases with no gene match: 2. CDR3 length: 15 residues. CDR1 and CDR2 from the germline V gene are KGHSH and LQKENI. The CDR3 here is CASSPRLADKNIQYF. CDR3 bases: TGTGCCAGCTCACCAAGACTAGCGGACAAAAACATTCAGTACTTC.

The chain links TRBV7-9 to TRBJ2-3, with 9 positions matching TRBD2. V shed 6 bases, J shed 1 base, and the junction held 5 bases outside the gene matches. Germline CDR1 SEHNR, CDR2 FQNEAQ (reference sequence). The CDR3 sequence is 15 residues long. CDR3 nucleotide sequence: TGTGCCAGCAGAGACCTAGCGGGACGCACAGATACGCAGTATTTT. It yields the protein CASRDLAGRTDTQYF.

The CDR3 loop is CASSEMAPVSGRVGANVLTF. For the CDR3, the DNA is TGTGCCAGCAGTGAGATGGCCCCCGTTAGCGGGAGGGTTGGGGCCAACGTCCTGACTTTC. This chain links TRBV2 with TRBJ2-6; 11 bases align to TRBD2. Looked up from germline, CDR1 is SNHLY and CDR2 is FYNNEI. V trimming: 3 bases; J trimming: 3 bases; junction bases outside the gene matches: 13. The CDR3 covers 20 residues.

This chain links TRBV6-5 with TRBJ2-7; D may be TRBD2 (6 bases). This CDR3 has 16 amino acids. Germline lookup yields CDR1 MNHEY and CDR2 SVGAGI. Trimming took off 3 bases at V and 7 bases at J, with 22 bases between the two ends. The CDR3 protein is CASSYYTGLNSQEQYF. DNA for the CDR3: TGTGCCAGCAGTTATTATACGGGACTCAACTCTCAGGAGCAGTACTTC.

The gene calls are TRBV10-3 and TRBJ1-3; 7 bases map to TRBD1. Germline lookup yields CDR1 ENHRY and CDR2 SYGVKD. The V segment lost 10 bases and the J segment 0 bases; nucleotides outside the gene matches: 12. The CDR3 is 16 amino acids. CDR3 sequence reads: CATEGTATYSGNTIYF. CDR3 in DNA: TGTGCCACCGAAGGGACAGCGACTTACTCTGGAAACACCATATATTTT.

The chain uses TRBV5-4 and TRBJ2-7; a weak D match, TRBD2 (6 bases). The V gene's germline CDR1 is SGHNT and CDR2 YYREEE (reference sequence). The CDR3 contains 16 residues. Trimming stripped 4 bases from V and 5 bases from J, with 22 bases between. The CDR3 loop reads CASSQTGILALDEQYF. Written as DNA, the CDR3 is TGTGCCAGCAGCCAGACGGGAATCCTAGCGCTAGACGAGCAGTACTTC.

V is TRBV29-1 and J is TRBJ1-1; 8 bases agree with TRBD1. The germline CDR1 and CDR2 sequences are SQVTM and ANQGSEA. The J segment lost 1 base and the V segment lost 7 bases, leaving 5 bases of the junction unmatched. CDR3 length: 13 amino acids. The CDR3 DNA follows: TGCAGCGAGCTAGACAGGGGGAACACTGAAGCTTTCTTT. It codes for CSELDRGNTEAFF.

This chain joins TRBV7-2 and TRBJ2-3; TRBD1 might be the D (6 bases). V was cut by 6 bases and J by 0 bases, with 13 bases left in between. The CDR3 length is 15 residues. Germline V gene data show CDR1 as SGHTA and CDR2 as FQGNSA. CDR3 DNA sequence: TGTGCCAGCAGTCAGGGGCAACCGAGCACAGATACGCAGTATTTT. Translation: CASSQGQPSTDTQYF.

This sequence joins TRBV7-9 and TRBJ1-1; TRBD1 matches 9 bases. V was clipped by 6 bases and J by 4 bases; unmatched bases: 3. The germline gives CDR1 SEHNR, CDR2 FQNEAQ (reference sequence). CDR3 length: 13 amino acids. CDR3 sequence: CASRDRGGTEAFF. In DNA form, the CDR3 reads TGTGCCAGCAGGGACAGGGGTGGCACTGAAGCTTTCTTT. Full variable domain (missing parts from reference TRBV7-9 and TRBJ1-1): DTGVSQNPRHKITKRGQNVTFRCDPISEHNRLYWYRQTLGQGPEFLTYFQNEAQLEKSRLLSDRFSAERPKGSFSTLEIQRTEQGDSAMYLCASRDRGGTEAFFGQGTRLTVV.

This clone was counted only a few times. The J gene is TRBJ1-1, the V gene TRBV2; D is uncertain. The germline CDR1 and CDR2 sequences are SNHLY and FYNNEI. V lost 4 bases and J 1 base, leaving 7 bases between the germline ends. The CDR3 spans 13 residues. For the CDR3, the DNA is TGTGCCAGCAGTGGCGAAAGGAACACTGAAGCTTTCTTT. As protein: CASSGERNTEAFF.

The rearrangement joins TRBV27 to TRBJ1-1; D ambiguous. CDR1 MNHEY and CDR2 SMNVEV come from the germline V gene (reference sequence). Trimming left V 1 base short and J 0 bases short, with 6 bases between. The CDR3 totals 14 residues. The CDR3 sequence: CASSLFRMNTEAFF. The CDR3 DNA follows: TGTGCCAGCAGTTTATTCAGGATGAACACTGAAGCTTTCTTT.

The chain links TRBV19 to TRBJ2-7, with 7 bases identical to TRBD2. The trim removed 5 bases at V and 1 base at J, leaving 5 bases unmatched. The CDR3 runs to 14 residues. The germline V gene has CDR1 LNHDA and CDR2 SQIVND (reference sequence). The CDR3 here is CASSSGLGSYEQYF. The CDR3 nucleotides are TGTGCCAGTAGTTCTGGACTAGGTTCCTACGAGCAGTACTTC.

This clone was observed a single time. This chain joins TRBV5-4 and TRBJ1-2, with 10 bases aligning to TRBD1. The CDR3 covers 17 residues. After removal of 4 bases from V and 0 bases from J, the junction contained 9 bases not matched to a gene. Looked up from germline, CDR1 is SGHNT and CDR2 is YYREEE (reference sequence). The CDR3, as DNA: TGTGCCAGCAGCCCCCAGGACAGGGGGGGGCCTAACTATGGCTACACCTTC. As protein: CASSPQDRGGPNYGYTF.

The V call is TRBV11-2, the J call TRBJ1-5; D not resolved. The V end was cut by 1 base, the J end by 3 bases, with 10 bases between. The germline CDR1 and CDR2 sequences are SGHAT and FQNNGV. The CDR3 consists of 15 residues. The CDR3 DNA is TGTGCCAGCAGCTTAGGTCCCGCAGACAATCAGCCCCAGCATTTT. This translates into CASSLGPADNQPQHF. Filled out from reference TRBV11-2 and TRBJ1-5, the complete variable domain reads EAGVAQSPRYKIIEKRQSVAFWCNPISGHATLYWYQQILGQGPKLLIQFQNNGVVDDSQLPKDRFSAERLKGVDSTLKIQPAKLEDSAVYLCASSLGPADNQPQHFGDGTRLSIL.

The J gene is TRBJ1-2, the V gene TRBV7-2; D not certain. The CDR3 sequence is 15 residues long. Germline V gene lookup returns CDR1 SGHTA and CDR2 FQGNSA. The ends were cut back, 3 bases at V and 4 bases at J, with 15 bases in the middle. CDR3 DNA: TGTGCCAGCAGCTTTGATATCGGGAGCCCCTATGGCTACACCTTC. This codes for CASSFDIGSPYGYTF. Variable domain in full (rest from reference TRBV7-2 and TRBJ1-2): GAGVSQSPSNKVTEKGKDVELRCDPISGHTALYWYRQSLGQGLEFLIYFQGNSAPDKSGLPSDRFSAERTGGSVSTLTIQRTQQEDSAVYLCASSFDIGSPYGYTFGSGTRLTVV.

In its sample, this clone was seen once. The genes are TRBV24-1 and TRBJ1-1; no clear D. Trimming left V 0 bases short and J 0 bases short, with 16 bases between. The CDR3 length is 18 residues. Germline CDR1 and CDR2: KGHDR and SFDVKD. CDR3 nucleotides: TGTGCCACCAGTGATTTGCGAGCTTCGGAGGGCATGAACACTGAAGCTTTCTTT. Residues: CATSDLRASEGMNTEAFF.

The chain recombines TRBV3-1 (or the pseudogene TRBV3-2) with TRBJ1-2, with 9 bases identical to TRBD1. With 6 bases clipped from V and 6 bases from J, the junction kept 23 bases outside the gene matches. Per the germline V gene, CDR1 is LGHDT and CDR2 is YNNKEL (reference sequence). The CDR3 has 19 residues. The CDR3 DNA follows: TGTGCCAGCAGACCGAGTGATCCGGCAAGGGGGACAGGGATAAATGGCTACACCTTC. The encoded protein is CASRPSDPARGTGINGYTF.

This chain links TRBV19 with TRBJ1-5; perhaps TRBD1 as D (6 bases). CDR1 and CDR2 from the germline V gene are LNHDA and SQIVND (reference sequence). The V gene lost 11 bases and the J gene lost 1 base, with 18 bases spanning the gap. The CDR3 length is 15 residues. CDR3 protein: CASLPAGESNQPQHF. The DNA for the CDR3 is TGTGCCTCCCTCCCGGCAGGGGAAAGCAATCAGCCCCAGCATTTT.

This chain links TRBV4-1 with TRBJ2-7, with D maybe TRBD1 (6 bases). Per the germline V gene, CDR1 is MGHRA and CDR2 is YSYEKL. This CDR3 region has 14 residues. V was trimmed by 4 bases and J by 3 bases, leaving 13 bases between them. The CDR3 protein is CASSLLGGVYEQYF. CDR3 coding DNA: TGCGCCAGCAGCCTCCTAGGGGGTGTCTACGAGCAGTACTTC.

The rearrangement links TRBV25-1 to TRBJ1-6, with 7 bases matching TRBD1. This CDR3 has 14 amino acids. V shed 3 bases, J shed 7 bases, and the junction held 3 bases outside the gene matches. Germline CDR1 and CDR2: MGHDK and SYGVNS. Here the CDR3 reads CASSDPRGNSPLHF. DNA of the CDR3: TGTGCCAGCAGTGACCCCAGGGGGAATTCACCCCTCCACTTT. Full variable domain (outside the CDR3, taken from reference TRBV25-1 and TRBJ1-6): EADIYQTPRYLVIGTGKKITLECSQTMGHDKMYWYQQDPGMELHLIHYSYGVNSTEKGDLSSESTVSRIRTEHFPLTLESARPSHTSQYLCASSDPRGNSPLHFGNGTRLTVT.

As to this clone: Within the sample, other DNA sequences also encode this same CDR3. The chain has TRBV19 and TRBJ2-7, with D possibly matching TRBD1 (6 bases). Germline loops: CDR1 LNHDA, CDR2 SQIVND (reference sequence). V dropped 3 bases and J dropped 0 bases, with 9 bases sitting between them. The CDR3 is 14 residues long. CDR3 in amino acids: CASSITGSSYEQYF. The CDR3 DNA reads as TGTGCCAGTAGTATTACAGGGTCCTCCTACGAGCAGTACTTC.

The chain uses TRBV7-2 and TRBJ1-2, with 7 bases fitting TRBD1. The J segment lost 8 bases and the V segment lost 5 bases, leaving 14 bases of the junction unmatched. Germline assignment: CDR1 SGHTA and CDR2 FQGNSA. The CDR3 length is 15 residues. CDR3 bases: TGTGCCAGCAGCCCGCGACCCGGGACAGATAACGGCTACACCTTC. Encoded protein: CASSPRPGTDNGYTF.

The CDR3 DNA sequence: TGTGCCAGCAGATTACTCGGGACTCTCTCGAAGAATGAGCAGTTCTTC. Its translation: CASRLLGTLSKNEQFF. V is TRBV5-4 and J is TRBJ2-1, with D tentatively TRBD2 (6 bases). The CDR3 is made up of 16 amino acids. The V and J ends lost 5 bases and 7 bases respectively, with 22 bases between them. Germline V CDR1 and CDR2: SGHNT, YYREEE (reference sequence).

This chain joins TRBV20-1 and TRBJ2-3; 12 nucleotides align to TRBD1. There are 16 residues in the CDR3. V lost 3 bases and J lost 7; bases outside the gene matches: 11. Germline V lookup: CDR1 DFQATT, CDR2 SNEGSKA (reference sequence). Here the CDR3 DNA reads TGCAGTGCTAGTTGGACGGGACAGGGGGCCGGTTATACGCAGTATTTT. Translating it yields CSASWTGQGAGYTQYF.

This clone was counted once. The chain links TRBV9 to TRBJ1-2; D may be TRBD1 (5 bases). In germline, CDR1 is SGDLS, CDR2 YYNGEE. The CDR3 has 13 amino acids. Trimming removed 4 bases from V and 4 bases from J, with 11 bases in between. The CDR3 loop reads CASSCAGCYGYTF. CDR3 nucleotide sequence: TGTGCCAGCAGCTGCGCAGGGTGCTATGGCTACACCTTC.

The chain recombines TRBV20-1 with TRBJ2-7; no definite D call. This CDR3 is 11 amino acids long. The ends were cut back, 6 bases at V and 3 bases at J, with 9 bases in the middle. Germline CDR1 and CDR2: DFQATT and SNEGSKA (reference sequence). The CDR3 sequence: CSAAPGYEQYF. CDR3 coding DNA: TGCAGTGCCGCCCCAGGCTACGAGCAGTACTTC.

This chain uses TRBV4-1 with TRBJ1-2, with a possible D match to TRBD1 (5 bases). The CDR3 extends over 15 amino acids. V was trimmed by 4 bases and J by 0 bases, leaving 12 bases between them. The V gene's germline CDR1 is MGHRA and CDR2 YSYEKL. The CDR3 is CASSLGQITNYGYTF. In DNA, the CDR3 is TGCGCCAGCAGCCTTGGACAAATAACTAACTATGGCTACACCTTC.

The chain uses TRBV6-5 and TRBJ1-5; D is unclear. Germline V gene lookup returns CDR1 MNHEY and CDR2 SVGAGI. CDR3 length: 13 residues. V lost 7 bases and J lost 1, with 8 bases in between. The CDR3 DNA sequence: TGTGCCAGCATTAAGGAGAGCAATCAGCCCCAGCATTTT. The encoded protein is CASIKESNQPQHF.